These 14 T cell receptor beta chains share one sample of origin, sequenced in a study of T cells in pancreatic ductal adenocarcinoma. Some clones are missing from TCRdb's copy, which holds only in-frame ones; the method was immunoSEQ multiplex PCR. The profile covers over 85,000 clones, with roughly 96% appearing a single time and 3.1% taken by the ten largest. The selected patients with pancreatic ductal adenocarcinoma had surgery but no neoadjuvant therapy. The sequencing sample was made of PBMCs. The receptor source for this set is a human donor with pancreatic ductal adenocarcinoma.

The rearrangement joins TRBV7-9 to TRBJ2-1, with TRBD2 as a possible D gene (6 bases). V was cut by 5 bases and J by 1 base, with 12 bases left in between. CDR1 and CDR2 from the germline V gene are SEHNR and FQNEAQ (reference sequence). The length of the CDR3 is 15 residues. The DNA for the CDR3 is TGTGCCAGCAGCACGGCTAGCGCTTCCTACAATGAGCAGTTCTTC. Residues: CASSTASASYNEQFF. Drawing the rest from reference TRBV7-9 and TRBJ2-1, the complete variable domain is DTGVSQNPRHKITKRGQNVTFRCDPISEHNRLYWYRQTLGQGPEFLTYFQNEAQLEKSRLLSDRFSAERPKGSFSTLEIQRTEQGDSAMYLCASSTASASYNEQFFGPGTRLTVL.

This chain uses TRBV18 with TRBJ1-2; TRBD1 aligns across 8 bases. Germline loops: CDR1 KGHSH, CDR2 LQKENI. The V gene end was trimmed by 4 bases and the J gene end by 8 bases; junction bases not matched to a gene: 9. The CDR3 contains 14 residues. This CDR3 is CASSLRQGPGGYTF. The CDR3 coding sequence is TGTGCCAGCTCACTGAGACAGGGGCCGGGAGGCTACACCTTC. Using reference TRBV18 and TRBJ1-2 for the parts outside the CDR3, the full variable domain is NAGVMQNPRHLVRRRGQEARLRCSPMKGHSHVYWYRQLPEEGLKFMVYLQKENIIDESGMPKERFSAEFPKEGPSILRIQQVVRGDSAAYFCASSLRQGPGGYTFGSGTRLTVV.

The table lists this clone with a count of one. The chain's CDR3 is CASSFDGTPNTGELFF. Here the CDR3 DNA reads TGTGCCAGCAGCTTTGACGGGACACCTAACACCGGGGAGCTGTTTTTT. This chain joins TRBV11-2 and TRBJ2-2; D is perhaps TRBD1 (6 bases). V lost 3 bases and J lost 2, with 13 bases in between. The CDR3 sequence is 16 residues long. Germline V gene lookup returns CDR1 SGHAT and CDR2 FQNNGV.

This rearrangement joins TRBV18 to TRBJ2-1; TRBD2 agrees at 13 bases. This CDR3 has 15 amino acids. After removal of 3 bases from V and 8 bases from J, the junction contained 4 bases not matched to a gene. Germline V gene data show CDR1 as KGHSH and CDR2 as LQKENI. The CDR3 DNA reads TGTGCCAGCTCACCCGGACTAGCGGGAGATGATGAGCAGTTCTTC. It translates to CASSPGLAGDDEQFF.

The rearrangement uses TRBV28 and TRBJ2-7; 8 bases fit TRBD1. This CDR3 has 13 amino acids. CDR1 is MDHEN, CDR2 SYDVKM, per germline. V trimming: 6 bases; J trimming: 7 bases; junction bases outside the gene matches: 8. The CDR3 nucleotides read TGTGCCAGCAGGGACAGGGTTTTGGGAGAGCAGTACTTC. Translated, it gives CASRDRVLGEQYF.

The CDR3 region has the DNA TGTGCCAGCAGACCGGTTGGACAAGGTCTCGGCTACACCTTC. Its translation is CASRPVGQGLGYTF. The genes are TRBV28 and TRBJ1-2; tentative D call: TRBD1 (5 bases). Looked up from germline, CDR1 is MDHEN and CDR2 is SYDVKM. V was pared by 6 bases and J by 8 bases, with 19 bases between. This CDR3 is built from 14 residues.

The rearrangement uses TRBV9 and TRBJ2-5, with D perhaps matching TRBD2 (6 bases). CDR1 is SGDLS and CDR2 is YYNGEE in the germline V gene. This CDR3 has 15 residues. The V end was cut by 0 bases, the J end by 5 bases, with 14 bases between. CDR3 bases: TGTGCCAGCAGCGTAGTGGAGGGGATTGGGGAGACCCAGTACTTC. Translated: CASSVVEGIGETQYF.

The J gene is TRBJ1-2, the V gene TRBV25-1; D not certain. The germline V and J ends were trimmed by 6 bases and 8 bases, with 10 bases remaining between them. CDR3 size: 11 residues. Germline loops: CDR1 MGHDK, CDR2 SYGVNS. CDR3 amino acids: CASRYSGGYTF. The CDR3 coding sequence is TGTGCCAGCAGGTATTCGGGGGGCTACACCTTC.

In regard to this clone: This sample includes further DNA sequences coding for the same CDR3. V and J are TRBV9 and TRBJ2-3; D unresolved. Germline CDR1 SGDLS, CDR2 YYNGEE. This CDR3 region has 13 residues. The V end lost 2 bases, the J end lost 1 base, and 5 bases lay between the germline ends. CDR3 in DNA: TGTGCCAGCAGCGTGCAGGGCACAGATACGCAGTATTTT. This encodes CASSVQGTDTQYF.

V and J are TRBV6-1 and TRBJ1-2; D not certain. This CDR3 has 15 amino acids. Trimming shortened V by 1 base and J by 8 bases, and 17 bases separated the two germline ends. Germline V lookup: CDR1 MNHNS, CDR2 SASEGT. This CDR3 is CASSEDISGVGGYTF. The DNA for the CDR3 is TGTGCCAGCAGTGAAGATATATCCGGGGTCGGAGGCTACACCTTC.

In this sample, this clone turned up once. The chain couples TRBV5-1 to TRBJ2-7; 9 bases are shared with TRBD1. The trim removed 2 bases at V and 3 bases at J, leaving 3 bases unmatched. There are 14 residues in the CDR3. Per the germline V gene, CDR1 is SGHRS and CDR2 is YFSETQ. The CDR3 DNA follows: TGCGCCAGCAGCTTTCGGGACAGGGACTACGAGCAGTACTTC. Translating gives CASSFRDRDYEQYF.

The chain employs TRBV2 and TRBJ2-1, with 7 bases matching TRBD1. Per the germline V gene, CDR1 is SNHLY and CDR2 is FYNNEI. The CDR3 extends over 14 amino acids. The V and J ends lost 6 bases and 4 bases, in that order; junction bases with no gene match: 6. The CDR3 loop is CASRSDRAYNEQFF. CDR3 nucleotides: TGTGCCAGCAGATCCGACAGGGCTTACAATGAGCAGTTCTTC. Full variable domain (rest looked up from reference TRBV2 and TRBJ2-1): EPEVTQTPSHQVTQMGQEVILRCVPISNHLYFYWYRQILGQKVEFLVSFYNNEISEKSEIFDDQFSVERPDGSNFTLKIRSTKLEDSAMYFCASRSDRAYNEQFFGPGTRLTVL.

This rearrangement joins TRBV19 to TRBJ1-1; perhaps TRBD1 as D (6 bases). The CDR3 contains 14 residues. From germline, CDR1 is LNHDA and CDR2 SQIVND (reference sequence). CDR3 loop: CAGIQGLMNTEAFF. The CDR3 DNA is TGTGCGGGAATACAGGGTCTCATGAACACTGAAGCTTTCTTT.

The CDR3 nucleotides are TGTGCCAGCAGCCCCCCGAGCCGGGAGACCCAGTACTTC. It specifies CASSPPSRETQYF. This sequence joins TRBV7-9 and TRBJ2-5, with D unclear. There are 13 residues in the CDR3. The ends were cut back, 5 bases at V and 5 bases at J, with 12 bases in the middle. CDR1 and CDR2 from the germline V gene are SEHNR and FQNEAQ (reference sequence).